Sequencing of this T cell receptor beta chain was carried out in a study of T cells in Graves' hyperthyroidism and ophthalmopathy. Study-wide background: Initial diagnosis, before any treatment, was when peripheral blood was collected.

General study points: Blood also contained most expanded thyroid clonotypes above 0.001. Ophthalmopathy was distinguished from stable hyperthyroidism by 13 V-J signatures.

There are a few counts of this clonotype. Antigen: not known. At least 3 on the Clinical Activity Score was recorded for ophthalmopathy patients, who also had NOSPECS grade at least 4 and duration under 3 months. This CDR3 region has 13 residues. With 4 bases removed from V and 0 bases from J, the gap between germline ends came to 6 bases. Germline assignment: CDR1 SGHVS and CDR2 FQNEAQ. Template material for amplifying TCR beta CDR3 regions consisted of RNA transcripts. The HTBI primer set drove a first-round RT-PCR of the TCR CDR3. TCRdb independently ran MiXCR on the multiplex PCR reads; one entry per CDR3 protein. The table has around 270,000 distinct CDR3 sequences, around 20% seen once.

Sequenced sample: blood. The receptor comes from a man aged 45-60 years with Graves' ophthalmopathy. The V and J genes are TRBV7-8 and TRBJ2-5; D not certain. The CDR3 reads CASSYEDQETQYF. The CDR3 DNA is TGTGCCAGCAGCTACGAAGACCAAGAGACCCAGTACTTC.